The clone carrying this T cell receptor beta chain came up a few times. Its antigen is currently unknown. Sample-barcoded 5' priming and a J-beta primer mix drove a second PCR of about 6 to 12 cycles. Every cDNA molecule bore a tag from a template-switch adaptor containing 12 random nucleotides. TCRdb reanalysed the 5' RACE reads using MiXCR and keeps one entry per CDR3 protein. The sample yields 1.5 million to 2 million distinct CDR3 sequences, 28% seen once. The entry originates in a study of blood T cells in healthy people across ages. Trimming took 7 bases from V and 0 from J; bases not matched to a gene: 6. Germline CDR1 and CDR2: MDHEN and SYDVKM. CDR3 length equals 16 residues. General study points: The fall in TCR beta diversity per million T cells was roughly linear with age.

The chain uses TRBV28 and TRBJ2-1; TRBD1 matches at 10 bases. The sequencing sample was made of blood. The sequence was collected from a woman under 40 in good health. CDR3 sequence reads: CASTGQGQSSYNEQFF. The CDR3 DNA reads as TGTGCCAGCACGGGACAGGGGCAAAGCTCCTACAATGAGCAGTTCTTC.